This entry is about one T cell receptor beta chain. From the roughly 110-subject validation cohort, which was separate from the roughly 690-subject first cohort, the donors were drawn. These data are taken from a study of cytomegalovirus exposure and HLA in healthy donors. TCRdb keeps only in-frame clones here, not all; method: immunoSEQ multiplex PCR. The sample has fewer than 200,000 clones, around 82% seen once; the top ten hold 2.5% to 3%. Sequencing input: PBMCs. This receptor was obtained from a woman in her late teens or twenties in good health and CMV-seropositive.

The chain's CDR3 is CSVRGQPQHF. Here the CDR3 DNA reads TGCAGTGTCAGGGGTCAGCCCCAGCATTTT. V is TRBV20-1 and J is TRBJ1-5, with D possibly TRBD1 on 6 matching bases. The V gene lost 7 bases and the J gene lost 6 bases, with 7 bases spanning the gap. The length of the CDR3 is 10 residues. Germline CDR1 and CDR2: DFQATT and SNEGSKA (reference sequence).